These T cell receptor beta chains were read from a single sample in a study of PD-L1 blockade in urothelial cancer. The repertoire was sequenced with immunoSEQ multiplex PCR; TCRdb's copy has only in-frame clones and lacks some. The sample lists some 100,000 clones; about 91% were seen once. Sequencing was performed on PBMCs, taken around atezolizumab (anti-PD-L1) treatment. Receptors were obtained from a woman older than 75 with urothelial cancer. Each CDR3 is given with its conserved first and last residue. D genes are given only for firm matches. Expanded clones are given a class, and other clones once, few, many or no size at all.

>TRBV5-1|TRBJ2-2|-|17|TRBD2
TGCGCCAGCAGCTTGGGGGTGACTAGCGCTAACACCGGGGAGCTGTTTTTT
CASSLGVTSANTGELFF
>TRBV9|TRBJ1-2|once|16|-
TGTGCCAGCAGCGTGGGACCGACTGGATCGGGGGATGGCTACACCTTC
CASSVGPTGSGDGYTF
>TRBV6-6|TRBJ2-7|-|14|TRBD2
TGTGCCAGCAGTTACGTAGGGCTAGCGGGAGAGCAGTACTTC
CASSYVGLAGEQYF
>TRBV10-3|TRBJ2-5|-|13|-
TGTGCCACCCAAATGCGGGGCCGGGAGACCCAGTACTTC
CATQMRGRETQYF
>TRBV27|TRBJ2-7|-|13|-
TGTGCCAGCAGTTTGCGACTAACCTACGAGCAGTACTTC
CASSLRLTYEQYF
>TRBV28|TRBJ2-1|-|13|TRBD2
TGTGCCAGCAGTACTAGCGCTTACAATGAGCAGTTCTTC
CASSTSAYNEQFF
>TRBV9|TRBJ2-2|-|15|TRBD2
TGTGCCAGCAGCGGGGGGGGGTTTGGCACCGGGGAGCTGTTTTTT
CASSGGGFGTGELFF
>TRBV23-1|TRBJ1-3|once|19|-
TGCGCCAGCAGTCTCGGACCGGACAAGCCCTATACCTCTGGAAACACCATATATTTT
CASSLGPDKPYTSGNTIYF
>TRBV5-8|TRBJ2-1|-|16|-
TGTGCCAGCAGCTCGGGACTCCCGACCGCCAAGAATGAGCAGTTCTTC
CASSSGLPTAKNEQFF
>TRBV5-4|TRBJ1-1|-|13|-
TGTGCCAGCAGCTTCAGGGTAGACACTGAAGCTTTCTTT
CASSFRVDTEAFF
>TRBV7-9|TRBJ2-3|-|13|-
TGTGCCAGCAGCTTAGATATCACAGATACGCAGTATTTT
CASSLDITDTQYF
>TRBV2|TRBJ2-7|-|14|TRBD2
TGTGCCAGCAGTACAGCGGGGAGCTCCTACGAGCAGTACTTC
CASSTAGSSYEQYF
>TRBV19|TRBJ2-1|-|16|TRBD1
TGTGCCAGTAGTATAGACGGACAGGGGTCCTACAATGAGCAGTTCTTC
CASSIDGQGSYNEQFF
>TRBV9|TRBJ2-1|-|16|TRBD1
TGTGCCAGCAGCGCATCTCCGGGACAGGGGGTAAGCGAGCAGTTCTTC
CASSASPGQGVSEQFF
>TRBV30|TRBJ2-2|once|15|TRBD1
TGTGCCTTCTCGACAGGGTCAACGAACACCGGGGAGCTGTTTTTT
CAFSTGSTNTGELFF
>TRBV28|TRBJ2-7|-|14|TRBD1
TGTGCCTGTGAGCGAACAGGGGGAATAGGCGAGCAGTACTTC
CACERTGGIGEQYF
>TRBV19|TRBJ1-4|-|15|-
TGTGCCAGTAGCAGCGAAGAGTCAACTAATGAAAAACTGTTTTTT
CASSSEESTNEKLFF
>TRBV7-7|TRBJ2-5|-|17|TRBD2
TGTGCCAGCAGCGCTAGCGGGACAAGCGGAGGGCAAGAGACCCAGTACTTC
CASSASGTSGGQETQYF
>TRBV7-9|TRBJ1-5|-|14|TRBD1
TGTGCCAGCAGCCACCGGGACAGGGATCAGCCCCAGCATTTT
CASSHRDRDQPQHF
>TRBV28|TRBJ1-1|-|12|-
TGTGCCAGCGTCCCCCGGGGGGCTGAAGCTTTCTTT
CASVPRGAEAFF
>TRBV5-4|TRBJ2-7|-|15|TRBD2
TGTGCCAGCGGCCCAGGACGACTAGCGGGAGGGGAGCAGTACTTC
CASGPGRLAGGEQYF
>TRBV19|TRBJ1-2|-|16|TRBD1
TGTGCCAGTAACAAAAGAGATGGAGACAGGGGTCATGGCTACACCTTC
CASNKRDGDRGHGYTF
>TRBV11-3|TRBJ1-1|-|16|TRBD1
TGTGCCAGCAGCCTGGGACAGGGGAACACGAACACTGAAGCTTTCTTT
CASSLGQGNTNTEAFF
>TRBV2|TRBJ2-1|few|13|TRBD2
TGTGCCAGCAGTGGGACTAGTCGCAATGAGCAGTTCTTC
CASSGTSRNEQFF
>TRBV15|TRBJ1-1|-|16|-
TGTGCCACCAGCAGGTCCTTGGACAGAATGAACACTGAAGCTTTCTTT
CATSRSLDRMNTEAFF
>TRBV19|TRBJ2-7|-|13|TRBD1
TGTGCCAGTAGTAGGACAGGGGCCTACGAGCAGTACTTC
CASSRTGAYEQYF
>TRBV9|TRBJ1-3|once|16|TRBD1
TGTGCCAGCAGCTTCCGGACAGGGGGCTCTGGAAACACCATATATTTT
CASSFRTGGSGNTIYF
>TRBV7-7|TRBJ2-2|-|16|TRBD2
TGTGCCAGCAGCTTAGGTAGCGGGATTTTCACCGGGGAGCTGTTTTTT
CASSLGSGIFTGELFF
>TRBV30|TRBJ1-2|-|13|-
TGTGCCTGGACTAAGGGGGATTACTATGGCTACACCTTC
CAWTKGDYYGYTF
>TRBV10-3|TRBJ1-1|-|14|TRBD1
TGTGCCATCAGAAGACAGGGTGGGGAGACTGAAGCTTTCTTT
CAIRRQGGETEAFF
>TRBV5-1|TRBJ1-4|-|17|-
TGCGCCAGCAGCTCCGGGGGGGCTAGTCTGTCTAATGAAAAACTGTTTTTT
CASSSGGASLSNEKLFF
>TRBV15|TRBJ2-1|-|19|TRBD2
TGTGCCACCAGCAGAGACCCGCCTAGCGGGAGCTTCTCCTACAATGAGCAGTTCTTC
CATSRDPPSGSFSYNEQFF
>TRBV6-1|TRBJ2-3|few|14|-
TGTGCCAGCAGTGATAGGGGGAGGGCAGATACGCAGTATTTT
CASSDRGRADTQYF
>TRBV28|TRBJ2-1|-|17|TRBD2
TGTGCCAGCAGTCTCCTCTCCCGGAGCGGGGGGTTCAATGAGCAGTTCTTC
CASSLLSRSGGFNEQFF
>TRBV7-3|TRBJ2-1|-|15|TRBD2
TGTGCCAGCAGCGCCACGGGACTAGCGGGAGGTGAGCAGTTCTTC
CASSATGLAGGEQFF
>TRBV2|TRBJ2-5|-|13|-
TGTGCCAGCAGGGGGACTTTTCAAGAGACCCAGTACTTC
CASRGTFQETQYF
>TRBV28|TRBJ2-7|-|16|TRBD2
TGTGCCAGCAGTTTAGTTTCCAGCGGGGCCTACTACGAGCAGTACTTC
CASSLVSSGAYYEQYF
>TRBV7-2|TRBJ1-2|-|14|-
TGTGCCAGCAGCGGCAACACAGGGACCTATGGCTACACCTTC
CASSGNTGTYGYTF
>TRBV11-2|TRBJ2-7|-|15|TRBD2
TGTGCCAGCACGCAGGGGGGCGGGAGGGCTTATGAGCAGTACTTC
CASTQGGGRAYEQYF
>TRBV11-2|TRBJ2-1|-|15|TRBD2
TGTGCCAGCAGCCCGATTAGCGGGACCTACAATGAGCAGTTCTTC
CASSPISGTYNEQFF
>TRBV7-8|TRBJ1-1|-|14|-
TGTGCCAGCAGCCTCCGGGGGGGAGTCACTGAAGCTTTCTTT
CASSLRGGVTEAFF
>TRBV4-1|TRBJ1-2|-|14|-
TGCGCCAGCAGCCCCCCTGCCAGGCCCTATGGCTACACCTTC
CASSPPARPYGYTF
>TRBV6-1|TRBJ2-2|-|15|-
TGTGCCAGCAGGGAGGAGGTTGTGAACACCGGGGAGCTGTTTTTT
CASREEVVNTGELFF
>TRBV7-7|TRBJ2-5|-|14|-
TGTGCCAGCAGCTTAGAACTGGGCACGGAGACCCAGTACTTC
CASSLELGTETQYF